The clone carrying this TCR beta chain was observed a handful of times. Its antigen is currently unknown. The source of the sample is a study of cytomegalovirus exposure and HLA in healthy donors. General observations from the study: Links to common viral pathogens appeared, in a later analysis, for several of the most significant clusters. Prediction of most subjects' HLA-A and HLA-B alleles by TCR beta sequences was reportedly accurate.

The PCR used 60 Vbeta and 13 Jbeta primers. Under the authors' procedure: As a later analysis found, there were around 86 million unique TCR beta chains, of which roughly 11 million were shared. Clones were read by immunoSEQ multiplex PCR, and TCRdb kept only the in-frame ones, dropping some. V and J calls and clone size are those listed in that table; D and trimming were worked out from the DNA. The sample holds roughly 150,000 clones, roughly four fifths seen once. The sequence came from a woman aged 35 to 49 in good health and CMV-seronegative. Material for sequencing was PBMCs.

The CDR3 loop is CSVGREGLQFF. CDR3 coding DNA: TGCAGCGTTGGCAGGGAGGGGTTACAGTTCTTC. The chain recombines TRBV29-1 with TRBJ2-1, with 7 bases fitting TRBD2. CDR1 and CDR2 (germline): SQVTM, ANQGSEA. Trimming cost V 4 bases and J 13 bases; bases outside gene matches: 7. The CDR3 totals 11 residues.